The clone carrying this T cell receptor beta chain was detected a few times. The antigen is unknown. The sample belongs to a study of T cells in Graves' hyperthyroidism and ophthalmopathy. Study-wide points: From stable hyperthyroidism, ophthalmopathy was separated by a 13 V-J model.

TCR beta CDR3 region amplification was performed from RNA transcripts. When the TCR CDR3 underwent first-round RT-PCR, the HTBI primer set was used. TCRdb recomputed calls from the multiplex PCR reads with MiXCR, one row per CDR3 protein. The sample holds approximately 480,000 distinct CDR3 sequences, around 21% seen once. An absence of ophthalmopathy progression within 18 months meant stable Graves' hyperthyroidism. Diagnoses rested on clinical symptoms, serum thyroxine and TRAb, thyroid ultrasound and orbital computed tomography. CDR1 is MNHEY and CDR2 is SMNVEV in the germline V gene (reference sequence). V was cut by 2 bases and J by 4 bases, with 8 bases left in between. The CDR3 covers 14 residues.

The TCR was taken from a man between 18 and 35 years old with Graves' hyperthyroidism. The specimen was blood. This chain connects TRBV27 to TRBJ2-2; tentative D call: TRBD1 (6 bases). CDR3 protein: CASSLMGATGELFF. The DNA of the CDR3 is TGTGCCAGCAGTTTAATGGGGGCCACCGGGGAGCTGTTTTTT.